These 10 T cell receptor beta chains were all obtained from the same sample, sequenced in a study of T cell changes during pregnancy in multiple sclerosis. Clones were read by immunoSEQ multiplex PCR, and TCRdb kept only the in-frame ones, dropping some. This table has 60,000 or so clones, 91% appearing once. The specimen comprised peripheral blood, sampled before pregnancy. The source of these receptors is a female donor with multiple sclerosis, enrolled in a pregnancy study.

The rearrangement uses TRBV9 and TRBJ1-2; D uncertain. The germline gives CDR1 SGDLS, CDR2 YYNGEE. There are 15 residues in the CDR3. V lost 3 bases, J lost 1 base, and 13 bases lay in between. CDR3 in DNA: TGTGCCAGCAGCGCACTCAGGTCAGTTAACTATGGCTACACCTTC. Protein product: CASSALRSVNYGYTF. Full variable domain (rest looked up from reference TRBV9 and TRBJ1-2): DSGVTQTPKHLITATGQRVTLRCSPRSGDLSVYWYQQSLDQGLQFLIQYYNGEERAKGNILERFSAQQFPDLHSELNLSSLELGDSALYFCASSALRSVNYGYTFGSGTRLTVV.

The V and J genes are TRBV27 and TRBJ1-5; 9 bases line up with TRBD1. V lost 8 bases and J lost 5; bases outside the gene matches: 4. The length of the CDR3 is 13 residues. The germline V gene encodes CDR1 MNHEY and CDR2 SMNVEV (reference sequence). CDR3 sequence reads: CASGRQGDQPQHF. The CDR3 DNA reads TGTGCCAGCGGCCGACAGGGGGATCAGCCCCAGCATTTT.

The table lists this clone with a count of one. V is TRBV29-1 and J is TRBJ1-2; 10 bases align to TRBD1. CDR1 SQVTM and CDR2 ANQGSEA come from the germline V gene. CDR3 length equals 15 residues. V lost 7 bases and J lost 6; bases outside the gene matches: 14. This CDR3 is CSAPGQGTMTHGYTF. DNA of the CDR3: TGCAGCGCACCGGGACAGGGGACGATGACTCATGGCTACACCTTC. The full variable domain, its missing parts supplied by reference TRBV29-1 and TRBJ1-2, is SAVISQKPSRDICQRGTSLTIQCQVDSQVTMMFWYRQQPGQSLTLIATANQGSEATYESGFVIDKFPISRPNLTFSTLTVSNMSPEDSSIYLCSAPGQGTMTHGYTFGSGTRLTVV.

This chain connects TRBV19 to TRBJ2-2; a weak D match, TRBD2 (5 bases). The CDR3 has 16 residues. Germline-derived CDR1 and CDR2 are LNHDA and SQIVND (reference sequence). The germline V and J ends were trimmed by 2 bases and 0 bases, with 10 bases remaining between them. In nucleotides, the CDR3 is TGTGCCAGTAGTATACCCCGGGGAACGAACACCGGGGAGCTGTTTTTT. This sequence encodes CASSIPRGTNTGELFF.

The V gene is TRBV30, the J gene TRBJ1-2, with D maybe TRBD1 (5 bases). Germline assignment: CDR1 GTSNPN and CDR2 SVGIG (reference sequence). Trimming removed 4 bases at V and 6 bases at J, with 18 bases between. CDR3 length: 14 amino acids. Written as DNA, the CDR3 is TGTGCCTGGACAGAGGCAGGGATTATGAATGGCTACACCTTC. It translates to CAWTEAGIMNGYTF.

V and J are TRBV7-2 and TRBJ1-6; D not resolved. This CDR3 has 11 residues. CDR1 and CDR2 (germline): SGHTA, FQGNSA. V was shortened by 1 base and J by 16 bases, with 8 bases between the two germline ends. This chain's CDR3 is CASSLGATLHF. The DNA of the CDR3 is TGTGCCAGCAGCTTAGGGGCCACTCTCCACTTT.

The chain combines TRBV9 with TRBJ1-2; 8 bases map to TRBD1. J gave up 5 bases and V 0 bases, and 9 bases lay outside the gene matches. There are 16 residues in the CDR3. Germline V gene sequence: CDR1 SGDLS, CDR2 YYNGEE. For the CDR3, the DNA is TGTGCCAGCAGCGTAGAGGCCAGGGGGCTAAATTATGGCTACACCTTC. Translating it yields CASSVEARGLNYGYTF.

This clone was seen a single time. The rearrangement links TRBV15 to TRBJ2-2; no clear D gene. Germline CDR1 is LNHNV and CDR2 is YYDKDF (reference sequence). The CDR3 has 13 residues. Trimming shortened V by 7 bases and J by 4 bases, and 10 bases separated the two germline ends. In nucleotides, the CDR3 is TGTGCCACCACACTGAGCCTCACCGGGGAGCTGTTTTTT. Residues: CATTLSLTGELFF.

The rearrangement joins TRBV5-6 to TRBJ1-1; 7 nucleotides align to TRBD1. CDR3 size: 14 residues. Trimming removed 2 bases from V and 4 bases from J; junction bases left unmatched: 5. Germline lookup yields CDR1 SGHDT and CDR2 YYEEEE. The CDR3 DNA is TGTGCCAGCAGCTTCGGACAGGATAGCACTGAAGCTTTCTTT. As protein: CASSFGQDSTEAFF.

The chain joins TRBV7-3 to TRBJ2-1; 8 nucleotides match TRBD2. In germline, CDR1 is SGHTA, CDR2 FQGTGA. The CDR3 has 16 amino acids. With 1 base clipped from V and 2 bases from J, the junction kept 4 bases outside the gene matches. CDR3 loop: CASSLISGVTYNEQFF. CDR3 coding DNA: TGTGCCAGCAGCTTAATTAGCGGGGTCACCTACAATGAGCAGTTCTTC.